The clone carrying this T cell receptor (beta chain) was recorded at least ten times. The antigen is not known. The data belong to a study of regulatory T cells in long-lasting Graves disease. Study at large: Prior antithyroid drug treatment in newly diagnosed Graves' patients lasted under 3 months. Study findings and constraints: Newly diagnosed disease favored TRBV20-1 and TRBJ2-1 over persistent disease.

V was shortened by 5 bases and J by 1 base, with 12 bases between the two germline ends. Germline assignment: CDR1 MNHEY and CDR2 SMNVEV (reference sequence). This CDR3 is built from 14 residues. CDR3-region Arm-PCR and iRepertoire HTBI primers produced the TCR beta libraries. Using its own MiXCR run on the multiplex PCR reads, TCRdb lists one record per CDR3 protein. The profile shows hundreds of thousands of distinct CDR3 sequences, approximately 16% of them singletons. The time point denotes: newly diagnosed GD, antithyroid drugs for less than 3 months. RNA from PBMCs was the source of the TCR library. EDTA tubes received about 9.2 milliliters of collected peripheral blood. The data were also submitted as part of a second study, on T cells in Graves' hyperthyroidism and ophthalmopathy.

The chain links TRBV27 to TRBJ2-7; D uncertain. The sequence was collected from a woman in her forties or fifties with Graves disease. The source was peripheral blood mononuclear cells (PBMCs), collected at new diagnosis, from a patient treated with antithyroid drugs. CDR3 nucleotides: TGTGCCAGCAGTACAAGGGAACTATCCTACGAGCAGTACTTC. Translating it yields CASSTRELSYEQYF.